The present T cell receptor (beta chain) was sequenced within a study of cytomegalovirus exposure and HLA in healthy donors. Looked up from germline, CDR1 is MDHEN and CDR2 is SYDVKM. V trimming: 6 bases; J trimming: 4 bases; junction bases outside the gene matches: 9. This CDR3 contains 16 residues. Study-wide points: High sensitivity and specificity were reportedly achieved when the classifier diagnosed cytomegalovirus status.

Concerning this clone: Its specificity is unknown.

Both 60 Vbeta primers and 13 Jbeta primers went into the PCR. Clones were sequenced by immunoSEQ multiplex PCR, and TCRdb holds only the in-frame ones, with some missing. Of roughly 160,000 clones listed, 80% to 85% are singletons. The sample consisted of PBMCs. V usage is TRBV28 and J usage is TRBJ1-5; 10 bases are shared with TRBD1. The source is a male donor in good health and CMV-seropositive. For the CDR3, the DNA is TGTGCCAGCAGACTCCCGAGGACAGGGGGGAATCAGCCCCAGCATTTT. The encoded protein is CASRLPRTGGNQPQHF.